This note documents a single TCR beta chain sequence. The sample originates from a study of blood T cell repertoires in COVID-19. Study details: PBMCs, B-cell-depleted T cells, or T cells were the source of the cDNA or gDNA that made up the material.

Enrollment of patients from Seattle took place during active infection, with longitudinal follow-up. Per the original data handling: Amplification of reference gene primers provided the estimated nucleated cell counts. The data were produced by immunoSEQ multiplex PCR, yet TCRdb's version contains in-frame clones alone and is incomplete. The D gene and trimming were derived from the DNA, and the V and J assignments and clone size from that table. Among about 500,000 clones, 80% to 90% were seen once, and the ten largest hold roughly 0.92%. From germline, CDR1 is WNHNN and CDR2 SYGVQD (reference sequence). V was clipped by 10 bases and J by 1 base; unmatched bases: 13. The CDR3 spans 16 residues.

This clonotype was sampled from a man aged 18 to 29 with COVID-19, enrolled during active disease. The sample comprised peripheral blood. The chain couples TRBV10-1 to TRBJ1-1; 9 nucleotides line up with TRBD1. Written as DNA, the CDR3 is TGCGCCACATTTTGCCCGGACAGGGGAAAGAACACTGAAGCTTTCTTT. Translating it yields CATFCPDRGKNTEAFF.